The T cell receptor beta chain under discussion was sequenced for a study of breast tumors, draining lymph nodes, adjacent tissues. Breast cancer patients provided tissue from their axillary draining lymph nodes. TCRdb re-derived calls from the multiplex PCR reads in MiXCR, one entry per CDR3 protein. The data contain nearly 110,000 distinct CDR3 sequences, around 30% of them seen just once; the ten biggest clones take up around 5.9%. Sequenced sample: axillary lymph node tissue. The sequence was collected from a female donor with breast cancer. Some clones in this sample may be carry-over from other donors' samples.

CDR3 DNA: TGTGCCAGCAAATTTATGAACACCATATATTTT. This sequence encodes CASKFMNTIYF. The V and J genes are TRBV27 and TRBJ1-3; D is ambiguous. Germline assignment: CDR1 MNHEY and CDR2 SMNVEV (reference sequence). The ends were cut back, 7 bases at V and 7 bases at J, with 8 bases in the middle. The CDR3 extends over 11 amino acids.